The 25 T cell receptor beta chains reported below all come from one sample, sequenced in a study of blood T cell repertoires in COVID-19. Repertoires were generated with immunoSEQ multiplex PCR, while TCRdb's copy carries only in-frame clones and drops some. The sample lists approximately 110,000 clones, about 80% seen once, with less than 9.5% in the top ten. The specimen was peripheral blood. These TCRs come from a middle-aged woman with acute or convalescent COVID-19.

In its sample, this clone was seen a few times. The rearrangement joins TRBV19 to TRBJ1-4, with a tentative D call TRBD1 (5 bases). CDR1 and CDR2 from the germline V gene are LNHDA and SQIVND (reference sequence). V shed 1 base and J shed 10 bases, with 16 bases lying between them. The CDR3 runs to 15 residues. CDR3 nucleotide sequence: TGTGCCAGTAGTATAGGGCCCGGCGGGGGAGGAAAACTGTTTTTT. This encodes CASSIGPGGGGKLFF.

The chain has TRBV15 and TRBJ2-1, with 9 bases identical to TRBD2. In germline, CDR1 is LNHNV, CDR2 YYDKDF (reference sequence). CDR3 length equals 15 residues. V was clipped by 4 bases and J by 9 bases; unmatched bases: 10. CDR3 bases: TGTGCCACCAGCACCCGGGGCGGGGGGGCCCCTGAGCAGTTCTTC. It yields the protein CATSTRGGGAPEQFF.

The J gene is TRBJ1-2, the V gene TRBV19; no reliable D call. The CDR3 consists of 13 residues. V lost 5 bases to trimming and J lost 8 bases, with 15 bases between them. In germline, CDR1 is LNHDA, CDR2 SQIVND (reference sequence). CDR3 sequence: CASSVSFVGGYTF. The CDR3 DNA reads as TGTGCCAGTAGTGTCTCGTTCGTGGGCGGCTACACCTTC. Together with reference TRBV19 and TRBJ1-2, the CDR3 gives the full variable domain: DGGITQSPKYLFRKEGQNVTLSCEQNLNHDAMYWYRQDPGQGLRLIYYSQIVNDFQKGDIAEGYSVSREKKESFPLTVTSAQKNPTAFYLCASSVSFVGGYTFGSGTRLTVV.

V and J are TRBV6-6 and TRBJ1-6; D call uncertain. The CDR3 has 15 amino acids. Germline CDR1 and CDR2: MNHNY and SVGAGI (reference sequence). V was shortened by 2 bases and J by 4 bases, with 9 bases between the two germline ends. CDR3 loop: CASSYGAGYNSPLHF. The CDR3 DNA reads TGTGCCAGCAGTTACGGCGCCGGGTATAATTCACCCCTCCACTTT.

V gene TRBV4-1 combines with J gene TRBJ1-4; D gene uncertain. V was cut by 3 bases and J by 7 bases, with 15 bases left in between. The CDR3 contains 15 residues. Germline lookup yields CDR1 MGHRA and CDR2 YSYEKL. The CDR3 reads CASSQWSLTSEKLFF. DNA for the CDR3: TGCGCCAGCAGCCAGTGGAGCCTCACCAGTGAAAAACTGTTTTTT.

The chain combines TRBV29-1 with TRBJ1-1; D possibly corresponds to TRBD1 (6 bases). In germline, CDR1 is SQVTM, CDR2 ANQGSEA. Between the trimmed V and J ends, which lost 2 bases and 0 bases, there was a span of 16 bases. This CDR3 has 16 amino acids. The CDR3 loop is CSVEPQGQALNTEAFF. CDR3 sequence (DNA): TGCAGCGTTGAACCCCAGGGGCAGGCGTTGAACACTGAAGCTTTCTTT.

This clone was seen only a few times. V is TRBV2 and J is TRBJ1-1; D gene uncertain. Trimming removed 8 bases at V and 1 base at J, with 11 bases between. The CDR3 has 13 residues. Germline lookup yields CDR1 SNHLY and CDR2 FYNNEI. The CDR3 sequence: CASSYEANTEAFF. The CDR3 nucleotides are TGTGCCAGCTCTTACGAGGCGAACACTGAAGCTTTCTTT.

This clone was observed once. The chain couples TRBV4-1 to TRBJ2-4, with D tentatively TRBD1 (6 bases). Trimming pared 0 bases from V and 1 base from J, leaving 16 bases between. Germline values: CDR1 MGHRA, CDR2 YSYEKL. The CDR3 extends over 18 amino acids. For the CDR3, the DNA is TGCGCCAGCAGCCAAGATCCTAGGGGGATCATTGCCAAAAACATTCAGTACTTC. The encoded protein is CASSQDPRGIIAKNIQYF.

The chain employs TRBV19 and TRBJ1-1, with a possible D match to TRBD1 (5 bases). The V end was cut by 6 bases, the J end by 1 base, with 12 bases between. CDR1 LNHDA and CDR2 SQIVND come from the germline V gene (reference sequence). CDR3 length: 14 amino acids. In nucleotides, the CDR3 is TGTGCCAGTAGACCCAGGGTCGGGAACACTGAAGCTTTCTTT. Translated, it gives CASRPRVGNTEAFF. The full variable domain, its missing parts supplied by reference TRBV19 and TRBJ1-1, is DGGITQSPKYLFRKEGQNVTLSCEQNLNHDAMYWYRQDPGQGLRLIYYSQIVNDFQKGDIAEGYSVSREKKESFPLTVTSAQKNPTAFYLCASRPRVGNTEAFFGQGTRLTVV.

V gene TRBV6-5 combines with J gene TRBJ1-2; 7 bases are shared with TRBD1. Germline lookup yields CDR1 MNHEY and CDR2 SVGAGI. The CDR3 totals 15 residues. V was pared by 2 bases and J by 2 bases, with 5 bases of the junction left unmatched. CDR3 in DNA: TGTGCCAGCAGTTACGGGGCAGGGGGGAACTATGGCTACACCTTC. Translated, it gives CASSYGAGGNYGYTF.

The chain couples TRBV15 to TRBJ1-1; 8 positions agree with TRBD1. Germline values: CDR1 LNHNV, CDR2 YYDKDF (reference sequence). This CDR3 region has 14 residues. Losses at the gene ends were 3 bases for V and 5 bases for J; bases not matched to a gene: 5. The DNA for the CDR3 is TGTGCCACCAGCAGGGGCAGGGGGCGGACTGAAGCTTTCTTT. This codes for CATSRGRGRTEAFF.

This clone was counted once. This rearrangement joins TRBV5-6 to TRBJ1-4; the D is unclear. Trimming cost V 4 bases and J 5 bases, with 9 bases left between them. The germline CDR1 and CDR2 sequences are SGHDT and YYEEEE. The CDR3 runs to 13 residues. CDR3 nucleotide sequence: TGTGCCAGCAGCCCGACTGGGAATGAAAAACTGTTTTTT. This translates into CASSPTGNEKLFF.

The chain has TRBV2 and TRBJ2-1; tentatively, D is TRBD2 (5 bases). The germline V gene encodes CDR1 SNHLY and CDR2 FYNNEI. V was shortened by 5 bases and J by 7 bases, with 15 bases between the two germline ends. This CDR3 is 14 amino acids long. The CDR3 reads CASSLERLSNEQFF. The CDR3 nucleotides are TGTGCCAGCAGTTTAGAGCGGCTATCAAATGAGCAGTTCTTC. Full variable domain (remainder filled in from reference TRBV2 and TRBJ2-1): EPEVTQTPSHQVTQMGQEVILRCVPISNHLYFYWYRQILGQKVEFLVSFYNNEISEKSEIFDDQFSVERPDGSNFTLKIRSTKLEDSAMYFCASSLERLSNEQFFGPGTRLTVL.

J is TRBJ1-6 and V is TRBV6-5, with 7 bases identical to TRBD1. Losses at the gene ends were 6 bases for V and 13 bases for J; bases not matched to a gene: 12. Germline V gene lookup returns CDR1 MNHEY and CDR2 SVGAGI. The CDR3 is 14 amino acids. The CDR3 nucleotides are TGTGCCAGCAGATCCCGGGACAGTGAGGCCCCCCTCCACTTT. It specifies CASRSRDSEAPLHF.

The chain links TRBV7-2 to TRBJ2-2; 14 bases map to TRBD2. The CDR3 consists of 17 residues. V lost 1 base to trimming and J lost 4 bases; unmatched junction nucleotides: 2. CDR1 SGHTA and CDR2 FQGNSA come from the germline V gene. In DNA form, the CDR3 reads TGTGCCAGCAGCTTAGGGACTAGCGGGGGGAGCACCGGGGAGCTGTTTTTT. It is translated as CASSLGTSGGSTGELFF.

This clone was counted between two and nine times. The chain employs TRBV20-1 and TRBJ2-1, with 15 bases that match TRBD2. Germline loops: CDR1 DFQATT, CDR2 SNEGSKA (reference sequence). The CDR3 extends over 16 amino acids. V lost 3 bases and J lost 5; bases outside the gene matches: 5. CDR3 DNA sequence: TGCAGTGCTAGTAGGGGACTAGCGGGGGGTAACAATGAGCAGTTCTTC. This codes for CSASRGLAGGNNEQFF.

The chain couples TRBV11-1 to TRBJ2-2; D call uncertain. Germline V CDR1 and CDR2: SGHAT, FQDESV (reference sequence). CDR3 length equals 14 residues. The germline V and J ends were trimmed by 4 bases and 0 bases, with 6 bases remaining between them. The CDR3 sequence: CASSSTPNTGELFF. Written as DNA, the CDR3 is TGTGCCAGCAGCTCAACACCGAACACCGGGGAGCTGTTTTTT. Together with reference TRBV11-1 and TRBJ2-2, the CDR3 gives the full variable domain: EAEVAQSPRYKITEKSQAVAFWCDPISGHATLYWYRQILGQGPELLVQFQDESVVDDSQLPKDRFSAERLKGVDSTLKIQPAELGDSAMYLCASSSTPNTGELFFGEGSRLTVL.

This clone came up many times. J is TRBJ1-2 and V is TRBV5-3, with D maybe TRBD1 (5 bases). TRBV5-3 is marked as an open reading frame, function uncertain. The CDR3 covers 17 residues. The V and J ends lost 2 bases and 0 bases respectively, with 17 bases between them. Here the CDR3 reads CARSFFTGRASNYGYTF. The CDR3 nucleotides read TGTGCCAGAAGCTTCTTTACGGGCAGGGCCTCTAACTATGGCTACACCTTC.

Here the CDR3 reads CASSPTLSGANVLTF. The CDR3 region has the DNA TGTGCCAGCAGTCCCACTTTATCTGGGGCCAACGTCCTGACTTTC. The chain carries TRBV6-5 and TRBJ2-6; the D is unclear. Per germline, CDR1 MNHEY and CDR2 SVGAGI. Trimming pared 5 bases from V and 1 base from J, leaving 9 bases between. This CDR3 spans 15 amino acids.

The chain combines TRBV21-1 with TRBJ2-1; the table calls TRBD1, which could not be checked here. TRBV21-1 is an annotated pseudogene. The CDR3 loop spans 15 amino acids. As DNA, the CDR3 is TGTGCCAGCAGCCCACAGGACAGGGACGGCAATGAGCAGTTCTTC. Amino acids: CASSPQDRDGNEQFF.

CDR3 DNA sequence: TGCAGTGCTAGAGGGCAGGGGCAGCTGTTTTTT. Translation: CSARGQGQLFF. V and J are TRBV20-1 and TRBJ2-2; TRBD1 is a possible D gene (6 bases). Looked up from germline, CDR1 is DFQATT and CDR2 is SNEGSKA (reference sequence). The CDR3 spans 11 residues. V was trimmed by 1 base and J by 12 bases, leaving 9 bases between them.

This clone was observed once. Here the CDR3 reads CASSQAPAGGRTDTQYF. The CDR3 DNA reads TGCGCCAGCAGCCAAGCTCCAGCGGGGGGGAGGACAGATACGCAGTATTTT. The chain carries TRBV4-1 and TRBJ2-3, with 10 bases identical to TRBD2. The CDR3 loop spans 17 amino acids. V shed 1 base, J shed 3 bases, and the junction held 7 bases outside the gene matches. CDR1 and CDR2 (germline): MGHRA, YSYEKL.

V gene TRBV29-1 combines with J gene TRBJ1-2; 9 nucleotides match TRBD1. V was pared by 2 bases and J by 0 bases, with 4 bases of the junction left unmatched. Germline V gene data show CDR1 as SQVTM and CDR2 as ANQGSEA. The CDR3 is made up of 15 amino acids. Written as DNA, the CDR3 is TGCAGCGTTGAAAGGACAGGGGCTTCTAACTATGGCTACACCTTC. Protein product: CSVERTGASNYGYTF.

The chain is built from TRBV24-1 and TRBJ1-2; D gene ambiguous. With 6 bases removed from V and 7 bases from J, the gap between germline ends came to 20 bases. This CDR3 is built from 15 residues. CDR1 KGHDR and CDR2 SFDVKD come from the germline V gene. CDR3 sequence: CATSPSGVSQAGYTF. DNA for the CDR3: TGTGCCACCAGTCCTTCCGGTGTTTCTCAGGCTGGCTACACCTTC.

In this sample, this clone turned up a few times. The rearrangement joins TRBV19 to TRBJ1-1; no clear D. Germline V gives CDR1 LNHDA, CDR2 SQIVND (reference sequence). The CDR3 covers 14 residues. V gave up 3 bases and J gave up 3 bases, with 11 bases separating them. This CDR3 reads CASSIMNRDTEAFF. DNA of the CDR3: TGTGCCAGTAGTATCATGAACAGAGACACTGAAGCTTTCTTT.